This TCR beta chain was observed in a study of blood T cell repertoires in COVID-19. Background on the study: PBMCs, B-cell-depleted T cells, or T cells provided the cDNA or gDNA that made up the material.

In the source study's methods: Estimation of nucleated cell counts relied on the amplification of reference gene primers. The repertoire was sequenced with immunoSEQ multiplex PCR; TCRdb's copy has only in-frame clones and lacks some. V, J and clone size were drawn from that table, and D and trimming were deduced from the DNA. Of approximately 74,000 clones listed, around 77% are singletons. V was pared by 5 bases and J by 4 bases, with 15 bases between. Germline V gene data show CDR1 as GTSNPN and CDR2 as SVGIG (reference sequence). The CDR3 consists of 14 residues. The sequence was collected from a man aged 55-75 years with acute or convalescent COVID-19. Sequencing was performed on peripheral blood. The chain recombines TRBV30 with TRBJ2-1, with D possibly TRBD1 on 6 matching bases. The CDR3 coding sequence is TGTGCCTGGGGCGGCCCGGGACAATACAATGAGCAGTTCTTC. Residues: CAWGGPGQYNEQFF. Drawing the rest from reference TRBV30 and TRBJ2-1, the complete variable domain is SQTIHQWPATLVQPVGSPLSLECTVEGTSNPNLYWYRQAAGRGLQLLFYSVGIGQISSEVPQNLSASRPQDRQFILSSKKLLLSDSGFYLCAWGGPGQYNEQFFGPGTRLTVL.